The 30 T cell receptor beta chains listed next were all sequenced from one sample in a study of blood T cell repertoires in COVID-19. Data came from immunoSEQ multiplex PCR; TCRdb stores just in-frame clones and leaves some out. The table includes some 50,000 clones, around 87% detected once. Material: peripheral blood. These receptors were taken from a man aged 45-65 years with active COVID-19.

The chain has TRBV5-1 and TRBJ2-3, with a tentative D call TRBD1 (7 bases). Trimming cost V 0 bases and J 2 bases, with 13 bases left between them. Germline V gene sequence: CDR1 SGHRS, CDR2 YFSETQ. This CDR3 comprises 16 residues. CDR3 sequence: CASSLAGRGVTDTQYF. CDR3 nucleotide sequence: TGCGCCAGCAGCTTGGCCGGCAGGGGGGTCACAGATACGCAGTATTTT.

The table lists this clone with a few counts. This sequence joins TRBV11-2 and TRBJ2-7; 7 bases line up with TRBD1. The CDR3 consists of 14 residues. J gave up 0 bases and V 5 bases, and 4 bases lay outside the gene matches. CDR1 SGHAT and CDR2 FQNNGV come from the germline V gene. DNA for the CDR3: TGTGCCAGCAGCCAACAGGGGAACTCCTACGAGCAGTACTTC. Translating gives CASSQQGNSYEQYF.

The chain joins TRBV7-2 to TRBJ1-4; 10 bases line up with TRBD1. The V gene's germline CDR1 is SGHTA and CDR2 FQGNSA. Trimming cost V 2 bases and J 3 bases; bases outside gene matches: 3. The CDR3 contains 16 residues. CDR3 in DNA: TGTGCCAGCAGCTTACGGACAGGGGGGTCTAATGAAAAACTGTTTTTT. It is translated as CASSLRTGGSNEKLFF.

The chain has TRBV15 and TRBJ1-6, with a weak D call TRBD1 (5 bases). V lost 1 base and J lost 8, with 12 bases in between. Germline values: CDR1 LNHNV, CDR2 YYDKDF (reference sequence). The CDR3 runs 15 residues. As DNA, the CDR3 is TGTGCCACCAGCAGAGGACAGCTAGCGGATTCACCCCTCCACTTT. It specifies CATSRGQLADSPLHF. The variable domain in full, completed from reference TRBV15 and TRBJ1-6, reads DAMVIQNPRYQVTQFGKPVTLSCSQTLNHNVMYWYQQKSSQAPKLLFHYYDKDFNNEADTPDNFQSRRPNTSFCFLDIRSPGLGDTAMYLCATSRGQLADSPLHFGNGTRLTVT.

The V call is TRBV21-1, the J call TRBJ2-7; the D call TRBD1 from the table was never checked on the DNA. TRBV21-1 is a recognized pseudogene. The CDR3 is 17 residues long. DNA for the CDR3: TGTGCCAGCAGCAACGGACAGGGACCCCTTTCATCTTACGAGCAGTACTTC. Its protein product is CASSNGQGPLSSYEQYF.

The CDR3 DNA follows: TGTGCCAGCAGTGAGAGGGTGGACACAGATACGCAGTATTTT. Translating gives CASSERVDTDTQYF. The chain combines TRBV25-1 with TRBJ2-3; the D gene is possibly TRBD2 (5 bases). Germline V gene lookup returns CDR1 MGHDK and CDR2 SYGVNS. The V end was cut by 3 bases, the J end by 2 bases, with 9 bases between. This CDR3 has 14 residues.

The chain joins TRBV19 to TRBJ2-2; 12 positions agree with TRBD1. The V segment lost 4 bases and the J segment 6 bases; nucleotides outside the gene matches: 6. The germline V gene has CDR1 LNHDA and CDR2 SQIVND (reference sequence). The CDR3 sequence is 16 residues long. The CDR3 here is CASSTGTGGAAGELFF. The CDR3 DNA reads TGTGCCAGTAGTACCGGGACAGGGGGCGCCGCCGGGGAGCTGTTTTTT.

This chain links TRBV5-1 with TRBJ1-2, with D hard to call. This CDR3 is 15 amino acids long. V lost 0 bases, J lost 0 bases, and 9 bases lay in between. Germline CDR1 SGHRS, CDR2 YFSETQ. DNA for the CDR3: TGCGCCAGCAGCTTGGCCGAGGGTACTAACTATGGCTACACCTTC. Translating gives CASSLAEGTNYGYTF.

J is TRBJ2-7 and V is TRBV4-2; 11 nucleotides match TRBD1. The germline CDR1 and CDR2 sequences are LGHNA and YNFKEQ. V trimming: 1 base; J trimming: 6 bases; junction bases outside the gene matches: 5. The CDR3 totals 15 residues. CDR3 bases: TGTGCCAGCAGCCAAGTGGGACAGGGGGGCGGCGAGCAGTACTTC. It codes for CASSQVGQGGGEQYF.

V usage is TRBV27 and J usage is TRBJ1-3; D is unclear. Trimming took 5 bases from V and 0 from J, leaving 26 bases between them. CDR3 length: 20 residues. Germline V gene data show CDR1 as MNHEY and CDR2 as SMNVEV (reference sequence). The CDR3 sequence: CASSPRPQTTFQSSGNTIYF. CDR3 bases: TGTGCCAGCAGTCCCAGACCCCAAACTACTTTCCAGAGCTCTGGAAACACCATATATTTT.

This chain uses TRBV6-5 with TRBJ1-5, with a tentative D call TRBD1 (6 bases). V shed 10 bases and J shed 4 bases, with 14 bases lying between them. In germline, CDR1 is MNHEY, CDR2 SVGAGI. CDR3 size: 13 residues. CDR3 bases: TGTGCCACCTCGGACAGTTATAATCAGCCCCAGCATTTT. Residues: CATSDSYNQPQHF.

The chain carries TRBV5-1 and TRBJ1-3; 11 positions agree with TRBD1. The CDR3 length is 16 residues. Germline CDR1 and CDR2: SGHRS and YFSETQ. Losses at the gene ends were 4 bases for V and 4 bases for J; bases not matched to a gene: 7. The CDR3 region is CASSAMDRGRGNTIYF. The DNA for the CDR3 is TGCGCCAGCAGCGCTATGGACAGGGGGCGGGGAAACACCATATATTTT.

The V and J genes are TRBV6-5 and TRBJ1-5, with TRBD1 as a possible D gene (5 bases). Trimming stripped 6 bases from V and 5 bases from J, with 11 bases between. Per the germline V gene, CDR1 is MNHEY and CDR2 is SVGAGI. CDR3 length equals 13 residues. CDR3 sequence reads: CASRAGGDQPQHF. In DNA, the CDR3 is TGTGCCAGCAGGGCTGGAGGGGATCAGCCCCAGCATTTT.

The rearrangement uses TRBV5-4 and TRBJ1-6; D possibly corresponds to TRBD1 (6 bases). Per the germline V gene, CDR1 is SGHNT and CDR2 is YYREEE (reference sequence). V was shortened by 4 bases and J by 10 bases, with 18 bases between the two germline ends. The CDR3 is 15 residues long. CDR3 protein: CASSADTGTFSPLHF. The CDR3 nucleotides are TGTGCCAGCAGCGCGGATACCGGGACATTCTCACCCCTCCACTTT.

The rearrangement joins TRBV5-1 to TRBJ2-5; TRBD1 agrees at 11 bases. This CDR3 is 17 amino acids long. Unmatched junction bases numbered 9, after V lost 4 bases and J lost 1 base. In germline, CDR1 is SGHRS, CDR2 YFSETQ. The DNA of the CDR3 is TGCGCCAGCAGCCCGGGTCCGGGACAGGGGGGCCAAGAGACCCAGTACTTC. Translation: CASSPGPGQGGQETQYF.

V usage is TRBV18 and J usage is TRBJ2-1; D is perhaps TRBD1 (6 bases). V was cut by 1 base and J by 5 bases, with 12 bases left in between. CDR1 KGHSH and CDR2 LQKENI come from the germline V gene. This CDR3 has 15 amino acids. CDR3 residues: CASSPLSGVDNEQFF. The CDR3 DNA reads as TGTGCCAGCTCACCACTTTCAGGGGTCGACAATGAGCAGTTCTTC.

The V call is TRBV6-5, the J call TRBJ2-7; D is possibly TRBD1 (6 bases). The V gene's germline CDR1 is MNHEY and CDR2 SVGAGI. This CDR3 spans 13 amino acids. Trimming removed 7 bases at V and 3 bases at J, with 13 bases between. CDR3 sequence reads: CASIPGECYEQYF. The CDR3 region has the DNA TGTGCCAGCATCCCAGGGGAATGCTACGAGCAGTACTTC.

The chain carries TRBV6-2 or TRBV6-3 and TRBJ2-1; possibly TRBD2 for D (6 bases). V was pared by 2 bases and J by 6 bases, with 14 bases between. The CDR3 spans 15 residues. Germline values: CDR1 MNHEY, CDR2 SVGEGT. DNA for the CDR3: TGTGCCAGCAGTTACCGGACACCCGGGGGCAATGAGCAGTTCTTC. This translates into CASSYRTPGGNEQFF.

The rearrangement uses TRBV10-3 and TRBJ2-3; 8 bases are shared with TRBD2. J was trimmed by 1 base and V by 6 bases; bases with no gene match: 9. The CDR3 sequence is 16 residues long. Germline CDR1 and CDR2: ENHRY and SYGVKD. DNA for the CDR3: TGTGCCATCAGCACCAACCCAGCGGGGGGCACAGATACGCAGTATTTT. This codes for CAISTNPAGGTDTQYF.

The chain joins TRBV4-3 to TRBJ2-7; 11 positions match TRBD2. CDR1 is LGHNA and CDR2 is YSLEER in the germline V gene. Trimming cost V 4 bases and J 11 bases; bases outside gene matches: 7. The CDR3 is 13 amino acids. The CDR3: CASSPGLAATKYF. The CDR3, as DNA: TGCGCCAGCAGCCCGGGACTAGCGGCTACGAAGTACTTC.

The rearrangement joins TRBV9 to TRBJ2-1, with TRBD1 matching 7 bases. CDR1 and CDR2 (germline): SGDLS, YYNGEE. The CDR3 spans 15 residues. J lost 0 bases, V lost 4 bases, and 4 bases had no gene match. CDR3 nucleotides: TGTGCCAGCAGCCTCAGGGGGAGCTCCTACAATGAGCAGTTCTTC. Amino acid sequence: CASSLRGSSYNEQFF.

The gene calls are TRBV4-1 and TRBJ2-3; TRBD1 matches at 7 bases. Germline CDR1 reads MGHRA; CDR2 reads YSYEKL. V lost 4 bases, J lost 4 bases, and 8 bases stayed unmatched. The CDR3 totals 15 residues. Here the CDR3 reads CASSRRQGEADTQYF. The DNA of the CDR3 is TGCGCCAGCAGCCGACGACAGGGTGAGGCAGATACGCAGTATTTT.

This clone was observed once. V and J are TRBV27 and TRBJ2-7; 10 positions agree with TRBD2. Trimming cost V 3 bases and J 7 bases; bases outside gene matches: 9. CDR1 MNHEY and CDR2 SMNVEV come from the germline V gene (reference sequence). The CDR3 loop spans 15 amino acids. CDR3 bases: TGTGCCAGCAGTTTGCGAGCGGGAGGGGCTTGGGAGCAGTACTTC. The encoded protein is CASSLRAGGAWEQYF.

In this sample, this clone turned up a few times. The V call is TRBV7-2, the J call TRBJ2-5, with D possibly being TRBD1 (6 bases). The CDR3 has 15 amino acids. Trimming pared 8 bases from V and 6 bases from J, leaving 22 bases between. The V gene's germline CDR1 is SGHTA and CDR2 FQGNSA. CDR3 in DNA: TGTGCCAGCTCTAAGATCAGGGGAATGGGACAGACCCAGTACTTC. This sequence encodes CASSKIRGMGQTQYF.

This clone was detected a few times. The chain has TRBV30 and TRBJ2-7, with a tentative D call TRBD1 (6 bases). V lost 3 bases to trimming and J lost 4 bases, with 16 bases between them. This CDR3 is built from 14 residues. Germline V gene lookup returns CDR1 GTSNPN and CDR2 SVGIG (reference sequence). Here the CDR3 DNA reads TGTGCCTGGAGACAGGGAAGGTTGGGGTACGAGCAGTACTTC. It is translated as CAWRQGRLGYEQYF.

This clone was observed a single time. The CDR3, as DNA: TGTGCCAGCAGCAAGGGGGAAAAACTGTTTTTT. This gives the protein CASSKGEKLFF. The rearrangement links TRBV3-1 (or the pseudogene TRBV3-2) to TRBJ1-4; possibly TRBD1 for D (5 bases). Germline V gene data show CDR1 as LGHDT and CDR2 as YNNKEL (reference sequence). This CDR3 comprises 11 residues. Deletions cut 5 bases from V and 8 bases from J, with 6 bases between.

The chain is built from TRBV27 and TRBJ2-7; 9 nucleotides line up with TRBD2. Trimming removed 3 bases from V and 2 bases from J; junction bases left unmatched: 2. Germline values: CDR1 MNHEY, CDR2 SMNVEV (reference sequence). The CDR3 is 14 residues long. As DNA, the CDR3 is TGTGCCAGCAGTTTCTTAGCGGGGGCCTACGAGCAGTACTTC. It is translated as CASSFLAGAYEQYF.

V is TRBV7-9 and J is TRBJ2-7, with TRBD2 as a possible D gene (6 bases). Germline V CDR1 and CDR2: SEHNR, FQNEAQ (reference sequence). V lost 5 bases to trimming and J lost 3 bases, with 17 bases between them. This CDR3 is built from 15 residues. CDR3 protein: CASSPGFGGNYEQYF. In DNA form, the CDR3 reads TGTGCCAGCAGCCCCGGCTTTGGCGGGAACTACGAGCAGTACTTC.

The V call is TRBV5-1, the J call TRBJ1-6; D unclear. The CDR3 length is 15 residues. V was cut by 0 bases and J by 7 bases, with 11 bases left in between. Germline assignment: CDR1 SGHRS and CDR2 YFSETQ. The CDR3, as DNA: TGCGCCAGCAGCTTGGCCCTTTCGGGGAATTCACCCCTCCACTTT. Protein sequence: CASSLALSGNSPLHF. The entire variable domain, with the rest obtained from reference TRBV5-1 and TRBJ1-6, is as follows: KAGVTQTPRYLIKTRGQQVTLSCSPISGHRSVSWYQQTPGQGLQFLFEYFSETQRNKGNFPGRFSGRQFSNSRSEMNVSTLELGDSALYLCASSLALSGNSPLHFGNGTRLTVT.

The sample holds a few counts of this clone. V is TRBV7-3 and J is TRBJ2-3; 9 nucleotides match TRBD1. V lost 6 bases and J lost 1; bases outside the gene matches: 5. This CDR3 region has 15 residues. Germline CDR1 and CDR2: SGHTA and FQGTGA. The CDR3 loop is CASSSTGGGTDTQYF. The CDR3 nucleotides read TGTGCCAGCAGTTCTACAGGGGGCGGCACAGATACGCAGTATTTT.